The T cell receptor beta chain under discussion was sequenced for a study of cytomegalovirus exposure and HLA in healthy donors. The CDR3 covers 17 residues. From germline, CDR1 is LGHNA and CDR2 YSLEER. V shed 4 bases, J shed 8 bases, and the junction held 16 bases outside the gene matches. A multiplex PCR was run with 60 Vbeta primers and 13 Jbeta primers. Data came from immunoSEQ multiplex PCR; TCRdb stores just in-frame clones and leaves some out. The sample carries around 78,000 clones, under 70% recorded once. Sequencing used PBMCs. V and J are TRBV4-3 and TRBJ2-1; 8 bases align to TRBD2. This clonotype originated in a man between 25 and 39 years old in good health and CMV-seropositive. For the CDR3, the DNA is TGCGCCAGCAGCCCCCAACTTCGGGGGGGCGGTCAGCATGAGCAGTTCTTC. Its translation is CASSPQLRGGGQHEQFF.